This T cell receptor (beta chain) was obtained from a study of blood T cell repertoires in COVID-19. Overall study context: The study drew acute and convalescent COVID-19 samples from the United States, Italy and Spain. Nucleic acid was either cDNA or gDNA, and it came from T cells, B-cell-depleted T cells, or PBMCs.

The protocol was immunoSEQ multiplex PCR, while the TCRdb copy is restricted to in-frame clones and leaves out a portion. The data contain around 80,000 clones, around 80% of them singletons. Germline V gene lookup returns CDR1 SGDLS and CDR2 YYNGEE. The length of the CDR3 is 17 residues. V was trimmed by 3 bases and J by 5 bases, leaving 23 bases between them. Sequencing input: peripheral blood. J is TRBJ2-5 and V is TRBV9, with a weak D call TRBD2 (5 bases). The sequence was collected from a man older than 75 with acute or convalescent COVID-19. The CDR3 protein is CASSATTGNTGRETQYF. CDR3 nucleotide sequence: TGTGCCAGCAGCGCCACGACCGGGAATACGGGCCGGGAGACCCAGTACTTC.